This T cell receptor beta chain was profiled in a study of blood T cell repertoires in COVID-19. Turning to the study itself: From the United States, Italy and Spain came samples of acute and convalescent COVID-19.

Authors' data handling: Counts of nucleated cells, estimated from reference gene primer amplification, were obtained. The assay was immunoSEQ multiplex PCR, and TCRdb's table has in-frame clones only and misses some. V, J and clone size are taken as reported in that table, and D and trimming were inferred from the DNA itself. The sample carries approximately 120,000 clones, about 77% recorded once. CDR1 and CDR2 from the germline V gene are MNHEY and SVGAGI. Unmatched junction bases numbered 4, after V lost 5 bases and J lost 3 bases. This CDR3 has 14 amino acids. Sequenced: peripheral blood. The TCR comes from an older man with acute or convalescent COVID-19. The gene calls are TRBV6-5 and TRBJ1-3; 7 positions agree with TRBD1. The CDR3 nucleotides are TGTGCCAGCAGTACAGGGGCTGTTGGAAACACCATATATTTT. Translation: CASSTGAVGNTIYF.